A selection of T cell receptor beta chains follows, all from one sample in a study of graft-versus-host responses after intestinal transplantation. TCRdb's table, derived via immunoSEQ multiplex PCR, lists solely in-frame clones and lacks some. The sample contains 20,000 to 25,000 clones, roughly 86% of which appear only once. These receptors' targets are unknown. The sample consisted of unstimulated CD8+ T cells sorted from spleen or lymph node cells, taken before transplant. These receptor sequences come from a human donor who was the organ donor for an intestinal transplant. Both conserved end residues are part of each CDR3. A D gene is named only where the DNA matches it firmly. Clone sizes are given selectively: once, few, many, or a class where the clone is expanded.

abundance	d_gene	v_gene	j_gene	CDR3nt	CDR3aa
.	TRBD2	TRBV6-5	TRBJ2-7	TGTGCCAGCAGTTATGCCGGGACTAGCGGCTACGAGCAGTACTTC	CASSYAGTSGYEQYF
.	.	TRBV14	TRBJ1-5	TGTGCCAGCAGCCAAGATCCGAAAGCGGGATGGAGCAATCAGCCCCAGCATTTT	CASSQDPKAGWSNQPQHF
.	.	TRBV19	TRBJ2-7	TGTGCCAGTAGTATAGGAGGGGGCGGGGACGAGCAGTACTTC	CASSIGGGGDEQYF
.	.	TRBV5-5	TRBJ1-2	TGTGCCAGCAGCTCAAATACCGTCCCGGCCTCCTATGGCTACACCTTC	CASSSNTVPASYGYTF
.	.	TRBV5-4	TRBJ2-5	TGTGCCAGCAGCTCCAGACAGACCTCTCAAGAGACCCAGTACTTC	CASSSRQTSQETQYF
once	.	TRBV30	TRBJ2-1	TGTGCCTGGAGTGTTGAGGGGGATGAGCAGTTCTTC	CAWSVEGDEQFF
.	TRBD1	TRBV9	TRBJ1-1	TGTGCCAGCAGCGCAGGGGGACAGTGGGACACTGAAGCTTTCTTT	CASSAGGQWDTEAFF
once	.	TRBV13	TRBJ1-4	TGTGCCAGCAGCTTAAGGGGCGTTAGGGTAGAAGATGAAAAACTGTTTTTT	CASSLRGVRVEDEKLFF
.	.	TRBV9	TRBJ1-2	TGTGCCAGCAGCGTAGCAGGGAACTATGGCTACACCTTC	CASSVAGNYGYTF
.	TRBD1	TRBV7-9	TRBJ2-1	TGTGCCAGCACCCGGGACAGGGGCCATGAGCAGTTCTTC	CASTRDRGHEQFF
.	TRBD2	TRBV30	TRBJ2-7	TGTGCCTGGAGTCTAGCGGGCTACGAGCAGTACTTC	CAWSLAGYEQYF
.	TRBD1	TRBV10-2	TRBJ2-7	TGCGCCAGCAGAGATATCCGACAGGGGGTGGAGCAGTACTTC	CASRDIRQGVEQYF
.	.	TRBV15	TRBJ2-1	TGTGCCACCAGCACAGGGGGGGCCTTTTACAATGAGCAGTTCTTC	CATSTGGAFYNEQFF
few	.	TRBV12-2	TRBJ2-1	TGTGCAAGTCGCCGAGGATGGGGCCAAGGGGGACTCAATGAGCAGTTCTTC	CASRRGWGQGGLNEQFF
.	.	TRBV10-1	TRBJ2-2	TGCGCCAGCGAGGGAAACACCGGGGAGCTGTTTTTT	CASEGNTGELFF
.	TRBD2	TRBV7-9	TRBJ2-7	TGTGCCAGCAGGCGGGGGACTAGCTACGAGCAGTACTTC	CASRRGTSYEQYF
.	TRBD1	TRBV6-1	TRBJ1-1	TGTGCCAGCAGTGAGCCGGGACAGATGAACACTGAAGCTTTCTTT	CASSEPGQMNTEAFF
once	.	TRBV5-5	TRBJ2-7	TGTGCCAGCAGCCTTTGGGGGGCTGAATACGAGCAGTACTTC	CASSLWGAEYEQYF
.	.	TRBV30	TRBJ1-2	TGTGCCTCGTTCCCCGGCAGGGATGGCTACACCTTC	CASFPGRDGYTF
once	.	TRBV5-5	TRBJ1-5	TGTGCCAGCAGCTTGTTGCCAGGCGAAAGGGGGAATCAGCCCCAGCATTTT	CASSLLPGERGNQPQHF
few	.	TRBV6-6	TRBJ2-7	TGTGCCAGCAGTCCTACAAGGGAGAGCCCCTACGAGCAGTACTTC	CASSPTRESPYEQYF
.	TRBD1	TRBV15	TRBJ1-2	TGTGCCACCAGCAGTAAGACAGGGGGGGATGGCTACACCTTC	CATSSKTGGDGYTF
.	.	TRBV27	TRBJ1-2	TGTGCCAGCAGTTTCTGGAGGGCAGCTAACTATGGCTACACCTTC	CASSFWRAANYGYTF
.	TRBD1	TRBV12-5	TRBJ2-1	TGTGCTATTGGAGCAAAACAGGGGGCGCGGATTCCTGAGCAGTTCTTC	CAIGAKQGARIPEQFF
.	.	TRBV15	TRBJ2-7	TGTGCCACCAGTCTTCACCCTTGGGCCTACGAGCAGTACTTC	CATSLHPWAYEQYF
.	TRBD1	TRBV9	TRBJ1-1	TGTGCCAGCAGCGTAGGGACAGGCACTGAAGCTTTCTTT	CASSVGTGTEAFF
.	.	TRBV27	TRBJ1-4	TGTGCCAGCAGCCCGCAGGTTTTCCCCGAAAAACTGTTTTTT	CASSPQVFPEKLFF
.	.	TRBV10-2	TRBJ1-1	TGCGCCAGCTTTCCTGACTCGACAGCAAGGGGAGCTTTCTTT	CASFPDSTARGAFF
.	.	TRBV19	TRBJ2-2	TGTGCCAGTAGTATAAATCGTGTCCTCCGAAACACCGGGGAGCTGTTTTTT	CASSINRVLRNTGELFF
.	TRBD1	TRBV11-3	TRBJ2-3	TGTGCCAGCAGCTTACAAGGGGGACAGGGGACAGATACGCAGTATTTT	CASSLQGGQGTDTQYF
.	.	TRBV7-2	TRBJ2-7	TGTGCCAGCAGCTTCCTAGCCTATACCTACGAGCAGTACTTC	CASSFLAYTYEQYF
.	TRBD1	TRBV11-2	TRBJ2-7	TGTGCCAGCAGCGTAAGACAGGGTGTCTCCTACGAGCAGTACTTC	CASSVRQGVSYEQYF
.	TRBD2	TRBV5-4	TRBJ2-3	TGTGCCAGCAAGGCGGGGGGCCGGACAGATACGCAGTATTTT	CASKAGGRTDTQYF
.	.	TRBV11-2	TRBJ2-1	TGTGCCAGCAGCCGCAATAGGGCGAATGAGCAGTTCTTC	CASSRNRANEQFF
.	.	TRBV7-9	TRBJ2-7	TGTGCCAGCAGCCCTCGCGATTACGAGCAGTACTTC	CASSPRDYEQYF
few	TRBD1	TRBV5-1	TRBJ1-2	TGCGCCAGCAGCTGGAGGGCCGCCCGGGACCCAAGGACAGGGCGCTATGGCTACACCTTC	CASSWRAARDPRTGRYGYTF
.	TRBD2	TRBV10-1	TRBJ2-7	TGCGCCAGCAGTGAAGGGCGGCCTAGCGGCCGCGGGGTCTACGAGCAGTACTTC	CASSEGRPSGRGVYEQYF
.	.	TRBV19	TRBJ1-1	TGTGCCAGTACTCCCGGAAGTCCTCAATTCACTGAAGCTTTCTTT	CASTPGSPQFTEAFF
.	TRBD2	TRBV5-1	TRBJ2-7	TGCGCCAGCAGCTTGGAAACTAGCGGGAGTTACGAGCAGTACTTC	CASSLETSGSYEQYF
.	.	TRBV19	TRBJ2-1	TGTGCCAGTAGTATCCCCCCCAATGAGCAGTTCTTC	CASSIPPNEQFF
.	TRBD2	TRBV4-1	TRBJ2-7	TGCGCCAGCAGCTCTTTAGGGACTAGCTCCCTCGAGCAGTACTTC	CASSSLGTSSLEQYF
.	.	TRBV10-1	TRBJ2-6	TGCGCCAGCAGTAGATTCGCACAAAGTCGGGCCAACGTCCTGACTTTC	CASSRFAQSRANVLTF
.	.	TRBV9	TRBJ1-1	TGTGCCAGCAGCGTTAAAGGGAACACTGAAGCTTTCTTT	CASSVKGNTEAFF
.	.	TRBV29-1	TRBJ1-1	TGCAGCGTTGAAGATGGGAGGGTGGCAACTGAAGCTTTCTTT	CSVEDGRVATEAFF
.	TRBD1	TRBV27	TRBJ2-1	TGTGCCAGCAGTTTATCGGACAGGGGTCTGCAGTTCTTC	CASSLSDRGLQFF
.	.	TRBV23-1	TRBJ1-5	TGCGCCGAGGGTTACGTGTTCCTTAATCAGCCCCAGCATTTT	CAEGYVFLNQPQHF
.	TRBD2	TRBV27	TRBJ2-2	TGTGCCAGCAGGCTAGCGGGGGGGAACACCGGGGAGCTGTTTTTT	CASRLAGGNTGELFF
few	.	TRBV4-1	TRBJ1-5	TGCGCCAGCAGTCACCCTAGGGGTCAGCCCCAGCATTTT	CASSHPRGQPQHF
.	TRBD2	TRBV7-2	TRBJ2-1	TGTGCCAGCAACCCCGTCGGGAGGATCAATGAGCAGTTCTTC	CASNPVGRINEQFF
.	TRBD2	TRBV5-6	TRBJ2-5	TGTGCCACCGGGACTAGCGCCCCCGGGGAGACCCAGTACTTC	CATGTSAPGETQYF
.	TRBD2	TRBV9	TRBJ2-7	TGTGCCAGCAGCCTGGGGGCCGGGACTAGTAACCACGAGCAGTACTTC	CASSLGAGTSNHEQYF
.	.	TRBV6-5	TRBJ2-1	TGTGCCAGCAGTTCAGCCCCTAATGAGCAGTTCTTC	CASSSAPNEQFF